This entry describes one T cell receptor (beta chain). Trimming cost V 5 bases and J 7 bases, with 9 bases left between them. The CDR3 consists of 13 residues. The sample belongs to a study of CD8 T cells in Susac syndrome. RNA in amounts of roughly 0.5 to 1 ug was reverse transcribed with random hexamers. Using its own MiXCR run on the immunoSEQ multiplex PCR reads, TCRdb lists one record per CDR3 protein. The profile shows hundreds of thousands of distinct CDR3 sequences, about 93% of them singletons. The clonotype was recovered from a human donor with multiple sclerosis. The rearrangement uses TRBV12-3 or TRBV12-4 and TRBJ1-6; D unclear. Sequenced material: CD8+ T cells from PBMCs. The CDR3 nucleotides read TGTGCCAGCAGTGCGTCAGGCAATTCACCCCTCCACTTT. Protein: CASSASGNSPLHF.